The T cell receptor (beta chain) under discussion was sequenced for a study of CD4 T cells in relation to SARS-CoV-2 and coronaviruses. Sequencing used immunoSEQ multiplex PCR; TCRdb keeps in-frame clones, though not all of them. Of about 36,000 clones in the sample, just under 85% are singletons; the top ten hold 5.5% to 8.5%. With regard to this clone: The antigen is undetermined.

The CDR3 spans 15 residues. Trimming left V 1 base short and J 1 base short, with 8 bases between. Germline V CDR1 and CDR2: LGHDT, YNNKEL (reference sequence). The clonotype originates from an adult with COVID-19. The V gene is TRBV3-1 (or the pseudogene TRBV3-2), the J gene TRBJ2-1; TRBD1 is a possible D gene (7 bases). What was sequenced was naive CD4+ T cells from PBMCs, cultured in vitro. Noted subset: naive CD4+ T cells isolated by negative enrichment. Here the CDR3 DNA reads TGTGCCAGCAGCCAAGCAGGGGGGTCCTACAATGAGCAGTTCTTC. This sequence encodes CASSQAGGSYNEQFF.